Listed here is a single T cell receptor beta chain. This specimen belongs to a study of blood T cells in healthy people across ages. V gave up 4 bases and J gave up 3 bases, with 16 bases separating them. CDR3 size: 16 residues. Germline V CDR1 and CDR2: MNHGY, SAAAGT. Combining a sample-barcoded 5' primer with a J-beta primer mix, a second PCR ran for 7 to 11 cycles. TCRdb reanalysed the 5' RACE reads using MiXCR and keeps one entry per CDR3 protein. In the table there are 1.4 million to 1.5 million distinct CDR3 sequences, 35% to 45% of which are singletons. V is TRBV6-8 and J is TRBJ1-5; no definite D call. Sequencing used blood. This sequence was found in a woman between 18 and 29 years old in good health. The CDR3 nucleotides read TGTGCCAGCAGTTTATCGCCAGTTCGGGACAATCAGCCCCAGCATTTT. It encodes CASSLSPVRDNQPQHF.